These 8 T cell receptor beta chains share one sample of origin, sequenced in a study of blood T cells in healthy people across ages. For the second PCR, which ran for 7 to 11 cycles, a sample-barcoded 5' primer and a J-beta primer mix were used. TCRdb recomputed calls from the 5' RACE reads with MiXCR, one row per CDR3 protein. This repertoire shows 1,300,000 or so distinct CDR3 sequences, approximately 59% found once; its top ten account for about 6.7%. Sequencing used blood. These receptors came from a man aged 18 to 35 in good health.

The chain is built from TRBV29-1 and TRBJ2-2, with 10 bases identical to TRBD2. This CDR3 has 15 amino acids. Germline V lookup: CDR1 SQVTM, CDR2 ANQGSEA. V lost 5 bases, J lost 4 bases, and 7 bases stayed unmatched. The CDR3 bases are TGCAGCGTTCTACCAGCGGGAGGGCCCACCGGGGAGCTGTTTTTT. Its translation is CSVLPAGGPTGELFF.

The count of this clonotype is one. J is TRBJ2-4 and V is TRBV4-3; possible D gene TRBD2, 6 bases. Germline V gives CDR1 LGHNA, CDR2 YSLEER. V lost 2 bases, J lost 9 bases, and 20 bases lay in between. The CDR3 consists of 16 residues. CDR3 loop: CASSQHYRGSLGIQYF. The CDR3 nucleotides are TGCGCCAGCAGCCAACACTACCGGGGGAGCCTTGGCATTCAGTACTTC.

The gene calls are TRBV29-1 and TRBJ2-5, with D perhaps matching TRBD1 (5 bases). The germline V and J ends were trimmed by 6 bases and 2 bases, with 16 bases remaining between them. CDR1 SQVTM and CDR2 ANQGSEA come from the germline V gene. This CDR3 has 14 amino acids. The CDR3, as DNA: TGCAGCGTCTCCACAGGCGGAGCACAAGAGACCCAGTACTTC. It specifies CSVSTGGAQETQYF.

The rearrangement joins TRBV2 to TRBJ1-2; weak D call: TRBD1 (5 bases). The germline V gene has CDR1 SNHLY and CDR2 FYNNEI. This CDR3 has 14 amino acids. V gave up 3 bases and J gave up 5 bases, with 13 bases separating them. DNA of the CDR3: TGTGCCAGCAGTGATCCCGCCGGGGGGTATGGCTACACCTTC. Its translation is CASSDPAGGYGYTF.

The chain joins TRBV12-3 or TRBV12-4 to TRBJ2-7, with 11 positions matching TRBD2. After removal of 4 bases from V and 3 bases from J, the junction contained 8 bases not matched to a gene. The length of the CDR3 is 16 residues. CDR3: CASSSFTSGGNYEQYF. CDR3 DNA sequence: TGTGCCAGCAGTTCCTTTACTAGCGGGGGAAACTACGAGCAGTACTTC.

CDR3 nucleotide sequence: TGCGCCAGCAGCCAAGTCGCAGGGGGATCTGGCTACACCTTC. Encoded protein: CASSQVAGGSGYTF. The chain carries TRBV4-1 and TRBJ1-2; TRBD1 matches 7 bases. V shed 1 base and J 7 bases; nucleotides not matched to a gene: 6. CDR3 length equals 14 residues. Germline CDR1 and CDR2: MGHRA and YSYEKL.

This clonotype appeared a single time. V usage is TRBV29-1 and J usage is TRBJ2-7; D is undetermined. Germline values: CDR1 SQVTM, CDR2 ANQGSEA. V was cut by 4 bases and J by 5 bases, with 9 bases left in between. The CDR3 sequence is 11 residues long. The CDR3 DNA follows: TGCAGCGTTGCTGGCATTAACGAGCAGTACTTC. This codes for CSVAGINEQYF.

The chain uses TRBV7-9 and TRBJ1-3, with D unresolved. Germline V gene data show CDR1 as SEHNR and CDR2 as FQNEAQ (reference sequence). This CDR3 is built from 16 residues. V was trimmed by 3 bases and J by 2 bases, leaving 14 bases between them. The CDR3 bases are TGTGCCAGCAGCTTTTTTGGACCGCTGGCTGGAAACACCATATATTTT. Amino acid sequence: CASSFFGPLAGNTIYF.